The 28 T cell receptor beta chains in this list originate from one sample, sequenced in a study of CD8 T cells in Susac syndrome. Random-hexamer reverse transcription was applied to 0.5 to 1 ug RNA. Via MiXCR, TCRdb re-called the immunoSEQ multiplex PCR reads, giving one row per CDR3 protein. The top ten hold 0.11% of the sample, which has around 140,000 distinct CDR3 sequences, 95% seen once. Source material: CD4+ T cells from PBMCs. All receptors come from a human donor with multiple sclerosis.

The V call is TRBV9, the J call TRBJ1-1; perhaps TRBD1 as D (5 bases). Looked up from germline, CDR1 is SGDLS and CDR2 is YYNGEE. V lost 1 base and J 0 bases, leaving 13 bases between the germline ends. This CDR3 contains 16 residues. Written as DNA, the CDR3 is TGTGCCAGCAGCGTAAGGGATGAGACAGTGAACACTGAAGCTTTCTTT. Translated: CASSVRDETVNTEAFF.

This sequence joins TRBV9 and TRBJ2-3; 10 bases agree with TRBD2. Germline CDR1 and CDR2: SGDLS and YYNGEE. After removal of 7 bases from V and 2 bases from J, the junction contained 7 bases not matched to a gene. There are 15 residues in the CDR3. CDR3 sequence (DNA): TGTGCCAGCTCCCCTAGCGGGAGAATCACAGATACGCAGTATTTT. It yields the protein CASSPSGRITDTQYF.

This chain joins TRBV28 and TRBJ2-1; the D gene is possibly TRBD2 (6 bases). V lost 5 bases and J 5 bases, leaving 16 bases between the germline ends. Germline values: CDR1 MDHEN, CDR2 SYDVKM. The CDR3 has 15 amino acids. The CDR3 spells CASSVVAPGDNEQFF. Here the CDR3 DNA reads TGTGCCAGCAGTGTAGTGGCGCCGGGGGACAATGAGCAGTTCTTC. The variable domain in full, completed from reference TRBV28 and TRBJ2-1, reads DVKVTQSSRYLVKRTGEKVFLECVQDMDHENMFWYRQDPGLGLRLIYFSYDVKMKEKGDIPEGYSVSREKKERFSLILESASTNQTSMYLCASSVVAPGDNEQFFGPGTRLTVL.

The chain recombines TRBV27 with TRBJ1-1; TRBD1 matches 10 bases. V lost 6 bases, J lost 7 bases, and 11 bases stayed unmatched. This CDR3 comprises 15 residues. Germline values: CDR1 MNHEY, CDR2 SMNVEV (reference sequence). The CDR3 DNA sequence: TGTGCCAGCAGAGCCTTAGGGACAGGGGATAATGAAGCTTTCTTT. It codes for CASRALGTGDNEAFF.

The chain recombines TRBV20-1 with TRBJ1-5; D is undetermined. The CDR3 consists of 17 residues. Trimming took off 2 bases at V and 1 base at J, with 18 bases between the two ends. Per germline, CDR1 DFQATT and CDR2 SNEGSKA (reference sequence). In nucleotides, the CDR3 is TGCAGTGCTAGATATGCAGATGGTATTGGGAGCAATCAGCCCCAGCATTTT. Its protein product is CSARYADGIGSNQPQHF.

This clonotype occurred once. The chain uses TRBV20-1 and TRBJ1-2; D unclear. The V end lost 4 bases, the J end lost 6 bases, and 9 bases lay between the germline ends. The CDR3 spans 11 residues. Per the germline V gene, CDR1 is DFQATT and CDR2 is SNEGSKA (reference sequence). DNA of the CDR3: TGCAGTGCTACGACGGAGGATGGCTACACCTTC. Encoded protein: CSATTEDGYTF.

In DNA, the CDR3 is TGTGCCAGCAGCCTAACGAGTAGCGGCCAAGAGACCCAGTACTTC. Amino acid sequence: CASSLTSSGQETQYF. The rearrangement uses TRBV28 and TRBJ2-5; weak D call: TRBD2 (6 bases). Per the germline V gene, CDR1 is MDHEN and CDR2 is SYDVKM. The V gene lost 6 bases and the J gene lost 1 base, with 15 bases spanning the gap. The CDR3 is 15 residues long.

The chain employs TRBV20-1 and TRBJ1-5; 7 bases are a match to TRBD1. Per germline, CDR1 DFQATT and CDR2 SNEGSKA (reference sequence). Trimming removed 0 bases from V and 4 bases from J; junction bases left unmatched: 6. This CDR3 spans 15 amino acids. CDR3 DNA: TGCAGTGCTAGAGACCTTCAGGGGGGGAATCAGCCCCAGCATTTT. Protein product: CSARDLQGGNQPQHF.

This clonotype was counted once. The V gene is TRBV14, the J gene TRBJ2-1; D might be TRBD2 (6 bases). Deletions cut 1 base from V and 14 bases from J, with 24 bases between. The germline CDR1 and CDR2 sequences are SGHDN and FVKESK. This CDR3 has 16 residues. CDR3 DNA: TGTGCCAGCAGCCAAGGGGCCACTAGCATCCGGACCCCTGAGTTCTTC. This sequence encodes CASSQGATSIRTPEFF.

The rearrangement uses TRBV20-1 and TRBJ2-2, with 13 bases lining up with TRBD2. Unmatched junction bases numbered 14, after V lost 4 bases and J lost 0 bases. Germline CDR1 is DFQATT and CDR2 is SNEGSKA (reference sequence). There are 20 residues in the CDR3. CDR3: CSATPPGRGLAGANTGELFF. The CDR3 DNA follows: TGCAGTGCTACTCCGCCGGGTCGCGGACTAGCGGGGGCGAACACCGGGGAGCTGTTTTTT.

The chain combines TRBV2 with TRBJ1-2; 7 bases are shared with TRBD1. The CDR3 contains 15 residues. J gave up 4 bases and V 2 bases, and 7 bases lay outside the gene matches. Germline lookup yields CDR1 SNHLY and CDR2 FYNNEI. CDR3 loop: CASSEIRAGGYGYTF. DNA for the CDR3: TGTGCCAGCAGTGAAATCCGGGCAGGGGGCTATGGCTACACCTTC.

The V call is TRBV12-3 or TRBV12-4, the J call TRBJ1-1, with TRBD1 as a possible D gene (5 bases). The V and J ends lost 2 bases and 0 bases respectively, with 10 bases between them. The CDR3 is 15 residues long. The CDR3 loop is CASSLYQGVNTEAFF. DNA of the CDR3: TGTGCCAGCAGTTTATACCAGGGAGTGAACACTGAAGCTTTCTTT.

The chain is built from TRBV20-1 and TRBJ2-3; the D gene could be TRBD1 or TRBD2 (5 bases each). Germline V lookup: CDR1 DFQATT, CDR2 SNEGSKA (reference sequence). The length of the CDR3 is 14 residues. Between the trimmed V and J ends, which lost 0 bases and 1 base, there was a span of 8 bases. The CDR3 sequence: CSARDMGGTDTQYF. The CDR3 nucleotides read TGCAGTGCTAGAGATATGGGGGGCACAGATACGCAGTATTTT.

J is TRBJ2-3 and V is TRBV6-6; D perhaps matches TRBD1 (6 bases). Trimming cost V 7 bases and J 2 bases, with 10 bases left between them. The CDR3 runs to 13 residues. The germline gives CDR1 MNHNY, CDR2 SVGAGI (reference sequence). The CDR3 reads CASKGEPTDTQYF. DNA of the CDR3: TGTGCCAGCAAGGGGGAGCCCACAGATACGCAGTATTTT.

This clonotype came up a few times. The genes are TRBV9 and TRBJ1-2; no firm D call. The CDR3 runs 14 residues. Deletions cut 2 bases from V and 0 bases from J, with 8 bases between. Per germline, CDR1 SGDLS and CDR2 YYNGEE. This chain's CDR3 is CASSVDAPNYGYTF. CDR3 bases: TGTGCCAGCAGCGTGGACGCCCCTAACTATGGCTACACCTTC.

In its sample, this clonotype was seen once. The chain recombines TRBV7-2 with TRBJ1-1; possibly TRBD1 for D (6 bases). The CDR3 covers 15 residues. Germline CDR1 is SGHTA and CDR2 is FQGNSA. The V gene lost 6 bases and the J gene lost 4 bases, with 18 bases spanning the gap. As DNA, the CDR3 is TGTGCCAGCAGTCAAACCCCGGGGGGCACCACTGAAGCTTTCTTT. Translated, it gives CASSQTPGGTTEAFF.

The gene calls are TRBV9 and TRBJ2-6; D not certain. The V gene's germline CDR1 is SGDLS and CDR2 YYNGEE. V dropped 2 bases and J dropped 0 bases, with 6 bases sitting between them. This CDR3 spans 15 amino acids. The CDR3 DNA follows: TGTGCCAGCAGCGTCGTGACCTCTGGGGCCAACGTCCTGACTTTC. This sequence encodes CASSVVTSGANVLTF.

This clonotype showed up just a few times. The V gene is TRBV6-5, the J gene TRBJ2-3; 10 bases fit TRBD2. Looked up from germline, CDR1 is MNHEY and CDR2 is SVGAGI. CDR3 size: 15 residues. V was pared by 4 bases and J by 1 base, with 2 bases of the junction left unmatched. The CDR3 sequence: CASSSGTSGTDTQYF. The CDR3 nucleotides are TGTGCCAGCAGTTCCGGGACTAGCGGCACAGATACGCAGTATTTT.

J is TRBJ1-4 and V is TRBV20-1; TRBD1 might be the D (5 bases). V gave up 6 bases and J gave up 5 bases, with 13 bases separating them. Per germline, CDR1 DFQATT and CDR2 SNEGSKA (reference sequence). The CDR3 runs 13 residues. CDR3 loop: CSAQRGSNEKLFF. The CDR3 bases are TGCAGTGCACAAAGGGGCAGCAATGAAAAACTGTTTTTT.

The CDR3 nucleotides are TGTGCCAGCAGCCAAGTGGATAACGGCGAGCAGTACTTC. Protein sequence: CASSQVDNGEQYF. The chain combines TRBV3-1 with TRBJ2-7, with D hard to call. The CDR3 loop spans 13 amino acids. V was clipped by 1 base and J by 6 bases, with 10 bases between them. The germline V gene encodes CDR1 LGHDT and CDR2 YNNKEL (reference sequence).

The chain has TRBV2 and TRBJ2-5; no firm D call. Per the germline V gene, CDR1 is SNHLY and CDR2 is FYNNEI. CDR3 length: 11 residues. Trimming removed 5 bases from V and 5 bases from J, with 6 bases in between. CDR3: CASSTMETQYF. In DNA, the CDR3 is TGTGCCAGCAGTACTATGGAGACCCAGTACTTC.

The rearrangement joins TRBV2 to TRBJ2-7; 8 bases line up with TRBD2. CDR1 is SNHLY, CDR2 FYNNEI, per germline. CDR3 length: 14 amino acids. After removal of 7 bases from V and 0 bases from J, the junction contained 5 bases not matched to a gene. The CDR3 sequence is CASISAGASYEQYF. CDR3 nucleotides: TGTGCCAGCATTTCAGCGGGGGCCTCCTACGAGCAGTACTTC.

The chain combines TRBV6-1 with TRBJ2-1; 7 positions match TRBD1. With 7 bases clipped from V and 7 bases from J, the junction kept 13 bases outside the gene matches. Germline V gene sequence: CDR1 MNHNS, CDR2 SASEGT. The CDR3 is 15 amino acids. DNA of the CDR3: TGTGCCAGCAATTTTAGACAGGGTGGAGGAAATGAGCAGTTCTTC. Translating gives CASNFRQGGGNEQFF.

This chain uses TRBV28 with TRBJ2-1; TRBD2 might be the D (6 bases). Germline CDR1 and CDR2: MDHEN and SYDVKM. There are 13 residues in the CDR3. The V end was cut by 3 bases, the J end by 8 bases, with 11 bases between. CDR3 protein: CASSFERVYEQFF. CDR3 DNA: TGTGCCAGCAGTTTCGAGCGGGTCTATGAGCAGTTCTTC. The full variable domain, its missing parts supplied by reference TRBV28 and TRBJ2-1, is DVKVTQSSRYLVKRTGEKVFLECVQDMDHENMFWYRQDPGLGLRLIYFSYDVKMKEKGDIPEGYSVSREKKERFSLILESASTNQTSMYLCASSFERVYEQFFGPGTRLTVL.

The genes are TRBV20-1 and TRBJ2-1; no clear D. The CDR3 is made up of 15 amino acids. V was trimmed by 6 bases and J by 1 base, leaving 16 bases between them. Germline CDR1 reads DFQATT; CDR2 reads SNEGSKA (reference sequence). CDR3 nucleotide sequence: TGCAGTGCAAACGGCCCGGCCGTGTCCTACAATGAGCAGTTCTTC. It specifies CSANGPAVSYNEQFF.

This clonotype was seen just once. The chain recombines TRBV20-1 with TRBJ1-2; 7 bases line up with TRBD1. With 0 bases clipped from V and 4 bases from J, the junction kept 11 bases outside the gene matches. The CDR3 is 16 residues long. Germline V lookup: CDR1 DFQATT, CDR2 SNEGSKA (reference sequence). CDR3: CSARDRTGVLVYGYTF. CDR3 nucleotides: TGCAGTGCTAGAGATCGAACAGGGGTATTGGTCTATGGCTACACCTTC.

The chain combines TRBV5-1 with TRBJ1-2; possible D gene TRBD1, 6 bases. Trimming removed 0 bases at V and 8 bases at J, with 11 bases between. This CDR3 has 13 amino acids. Germline V gives CDR1 SGHRS, CDR2 YFSETQ. The CDR3 bases are TGCGCCAGCAGCTTGGGTGGACAGCCGGGCTACACCTTC. Encoded protein: CASSLGGQPGYTF.

V is TRBV20-1 and J is TRBJ2-5; D perhaps matches TRBD1 (6 bases). V lost 1 base to trimming and J lost 5 bases, with 20 bases between them. CDR1 DFQATT and CDR2 SNEGSKA come from the germline V gene (reference sequence). The CDR3 totals 16 residues. The CDR3 DNA follows: TGCAGTGCTAGAGTACCGAGGGCAGGGGTGACCGAGACCCAGTACTTC. It codes for CSARVPRAGVTETQYF.